This TCR beta chain emerged from a study of persistence of HIV-infected CD4 T cells. Study conclusions and caveats: Within sorted populations, more oligoclonal TCRs accompanied more oligoclonal proviruses.

Stimulation used approximately 9.1 ug/mL lysate from CMV-infected fibroblasts. Memory cells lacking CD40L and CD69 with high CD45RO were sorted. The libraries were made with immunoSEQ version 4 in survey mode. Genomic DNA was diluted to roughly 10 ng/uL, up to 1 ug per sample. Some clones are missing from TCRdb's copy, which holds only in-frame ones; the method was immunoSEQ multiplex PCR. The sample lists around 35,000 clones, roughly 80% occurring once. Worth noting for this clone: Its specificity is unknown.

CDR1 is LGHNA and CDR2 is YNFKEQ in the germline V gene. The CDR3 length is 13 residues. V shed 2 bases and J shed 6 bases, with 11 bases lying between them. This chain connects TRBV4-2 to TRBJ2-7; D might be TRBD1 (5 bases). The sample was CD4+ T cells sorted from PBMCs after approximately 19-hour stimulation, taken from a patient who received antiretroviral therapy. This clonotype originated in an adult man with HIV who was CMV-seropositive. CDR3 residues: CASSQYTGSEQYF. CDR3 coding DNA: TGTGCCAGCAGCCAATATACAGGCTCCGAGCAGTACTTC.